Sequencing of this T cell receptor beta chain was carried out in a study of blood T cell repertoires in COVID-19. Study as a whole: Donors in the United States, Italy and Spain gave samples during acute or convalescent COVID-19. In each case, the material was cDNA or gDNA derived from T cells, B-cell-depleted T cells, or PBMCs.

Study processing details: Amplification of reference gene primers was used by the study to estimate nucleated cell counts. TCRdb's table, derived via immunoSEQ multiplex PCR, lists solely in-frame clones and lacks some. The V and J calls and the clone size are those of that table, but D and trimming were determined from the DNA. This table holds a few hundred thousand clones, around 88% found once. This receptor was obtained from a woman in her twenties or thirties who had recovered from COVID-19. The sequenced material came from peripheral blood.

CDR3 DNA sequence: TGTGCCAGCAGTGACAGGGAGGAGGATACGCAGTATTTT. Protein: CASSDREEDTQYF. This chain uses TRBV2 with TRBJ2-3; the D gene is possibly TRBD2 (6 bases). Germline V gene sequence: CDR1 SNHLY, CDR2 FYNNEI. The CDR3 is 13 residues long. Trimming removed 3 bases at V and 6 bases at J, with 10 bases between.